The 21 T cell receptor beta chains below come from one sample, sequenced in a study of memory CD8 T cells in hepatitis C reinfection (dated by TCRdb to the late 2010s). The library was prepared using the immunoSEQ multiplex PCR assay. Entries here come from immuneACCESS through TCRdb and include only in-frame sequences with V and J called. Some clones fail to appear in such tables; in the studies checked, an unresolved V gene covers under half of the shortfall, and the cause of the remainder is unknown. The sample table shows tens of thousands of clones, and 85% to 90% are seen once. The leading ten clones occupy roughly 0.7% of the sample. What this sample's time point label stands for: late/post reinfection, 12 to 24 weeks after detection. TCR sequencing was performed on the sorted cells directly ex vivo, without any in vitro expansion beforehand. What was sequenced was naive CD8+ T cells sorted from blood. This specimen's cell subset or site label, interpreted: total naive CD8+CD45RO- T cells. The source is a man aged 18 to 30 with hepatitis C virus infection.

In DNA, the CDR3 is TGTGCCAGTAGTCCATTCAGGGGTAGCAGAACTGAAGCTTTCTTT. Amino acids: CASSPFRGSRTEAFF. V is TRBV19 and J is TRBJ1-1; a possible D gene is TRBD1 (6 bases). Germline values: CDR1 LNHDA, CDR2 SQIVND (reference sequence). The ends were cut back, 5 bases at V and 5 bases at J, with 18 bases in the middle. This CDR3 comprises 15 residues.

The chain links TRBV11-2 to TRBJ2-7, with 10 bases fitting TRBD1. Looked up from germline, CDR1 is SGHAT and CDR2 is FQNNGV. The ends lost 1 base at V and 5 bases at J; junction bases unmatched: 11. This CDR3 contains 17 residues. CDR3 nucleotides: TGTGCCAGCAGCTTAGGAATAAGACAGGGGGCTTGGCACGAGCAGTACTTC. Its translation is CASSLGIRQGAWHEQYF.

The genes are TRBV28 and TRBJ2-2, with 13 bases fitting TRBD2. Trimming took 6 bases from V and 6 from J; bases not matched to a gene: 10. This CDR3 is built from 17 residues. The germline CDR1 and CDR2 sequences are MDHEN and SYDVKM. The DNA of the CDR3 is TGTGCCAGCAGCACCGGACTAGCGGGAGTCTTGGCCGGGGAGCTGTTTTTT. Its translation: CASSTGLAGVLAGELFF. Based on the CDR3 plus reference TRBV28 and TRBJ2-2, the full variable domain is DVKVTQSSRYLVKRTGEKVFLECVQDMDHENMFWYRQDPGLGLRLIYFSYDVKMKEKGDIPEGYSVSREKKERFSLILESASTNQTSMYLCASSTGLAGVLAGELFFGEGSRLTVL.

The chain is built from TRBV6-1 and TRBJ2-5, with 8 bases identical to TRBD2. The CDR3 spans 16 residues. The trim removed 0 bases at V and 3 bases at J, leaving 6 bases unmatched. Germline V gene sequence: CDR1 MNHNS, CDR2 SASEGT. Written as DNA, the CDR3 is TGTGCCAGCAGTGAAGCCCCTTTCGGGGGGGAAGAGACCCAGTACTTC. Protein product: CASSEAPFGGEETQYF.

This chain connects TRBV6-5 to TRBJ2-1; D ambiguous. This CDR3 has 14 amino acids. Trimming took off 0 bases at V and 4 bases at J, with 7 bases between the two ends. CDR1 is MNHEY, CDR2 SVGAGI, per germline. The CDR3 spells CASSYSGEYNEQFF. Here the CDR3 DNA reads TGTGCCAGCAGTTACTCAGGAGAATACAATGAGCAGTTCTTC.

This chain links TRBV5-1 with TRBJ2-2; 9 nucleotides line up with TRBD1. This CDR3 contains 17 residues. Germline V gives CDR1 SGHRS, CDR2 YFSETQ. J gave up 3 bases and V 4 bases, and 10 bases lay outside the gene matches. The CDR3 DNA reads TGCGCCAGCAGCGGACCCGGGACAGGGAGGTACACCGGGGAGCTGTTTTTT. Protein sequence: CASSGPGTGRYTGELFF.

V and J are TRBV27 and TRBJ1-5; D is uncertain. The V end was cut by 0 bases, the J end by 7 bases, with 13 bases between. Germline V lookup: CDR1 MNHEY, CDR2 SMNVEV (reference sequence). This CDR3 is 15 amino acids long. CDR3 nucleotides: TGTGCCAGCAGTTTATCCGACTCACCGGGGCAGCCCCAGCATTTT. Its protein is CASSLSDSPGQPQHF.

This chain connects TRBV9 to TRBJ2-3, with D tentatively TRBD2 (6 bases). The CDR3 consists of 15 residues. Trimming cost V 0 bases and J 2 bases, with 10 bases left between them. CDR1 and CDR2 (germline): SGDLS, YYNGEE. The CDR3 here is CASSVGGATTDTQYF. The DNA for the CDR3 is TGTGCCAGCAGCGTAGGCGGGGCCACCACAGATACGCAGTATTTT.

This chain connects TRBV7-9 to TRBJ1-5; D unresolved. Germline-derived CDR1 and CDR2 are SEHNR and FQNEAQ (reference sequence). Between the trimmed V and J ends, which lost 2 bases and 2 bases, there was a span of 10 bases. This CDR3 spans 15 amino acids. Here the CDR3 DNA reads TGTGCCAGCAGCTTACCCGCCGGGGGCAATCAGCCCCAGCATTTT. Translation: CASSLPAGGNQPQHF.

A note on this clone: Mismatch with germline at one junction end may stem from a read error. J is TRBJ2-7 and V is TRBV7-7; 9 bases agree with TRBD1. The CDR3 length is 14 residues. In germline, CDR1 is SSHAT, CDR2 FNYEAQ (reference sequence). The CDR3 protein is CASSLGTGNYEHYF. In nucleotides, the CDR3 is TGTGCTAGCAGCTTAGGGACAGGGAACTACGAGCATTACTTC. Full variable domain (rest looked up from reference TRBV7-7 and TRBJ2-7): GAGVSQSPRYKVTKRGQDVTLRCDPISSHATLYWYQQALGQGPEFLTYFNYEAQPDKSGLPSDRFSAERPEGSISTLTIQRTEQRDSAMYRCASSLGTGNYEHYFGPGTRLTVT.

This chain joins TRBV30 and TRBJ1-1, with D unclear. Trimming took off 0 bases at V and 1 base at J, with 12 bases between the two ends. The CDR3 runs 15 residues. Germline V CDR1 and CDR2: GTSNPN, SVGIG (reference sequence). As DNA, the CDR3 is TGTGCCTGGAGTGTAAGTTTTGGGAGGAACACTGAAGCTTTCTTT. Translating gives CAWSVSFGRNTEAFF.

The V gene is TRBV7-8, the J gene TRBJ2-3, with 12 bases that match TRBD2. Germline CDR1 and CDR2: SGHVS and FQNEAQ. The CDR3 spans 16 residues. The V gene end was trimmed by 3 bases and the J gene end by 6 bases; junction bases not matched to a gene: 7. The chain's CDR3 is CASSLASGGAGDTQYF. CDR3 DNA sequence: TGTGCCAGCAGCTTGGCTAGCGGGGGGGCCGGGGATACGCAGTATTTT.

This chain uses TRBV6-5 with TRBJ2-2; TRBD1 agrees at 7 bases. The V segment lost 5 bases and the J segment 3 bases; nucleotides outside the gene matches: 6. CDR1 is MNHEY and CDR2 is SVGAGI in the germline V gene. CDR3 length: 15 amino acids. The CDR3 protein is CASSPRDSYTGELFF. In DNA form, the CDR3 reads TGTGCCAGCAGTCCCCGGGACAGTTACACCGGGGAGCTGTTTTTT.

J is TRBJ2-5 and V is TRBV27, with 11 bases fitting TRBD2. Gene TRBJ2-7 matches the end of the DNA better, so the J call may be wrong. Germline values: CDR1 MNHEY, CDR2 SMNVEV (reference sequence). This CDR3 is built from 17 residues. CDR3 nucleotides: TGTGCCAGCAGTATAATGACAGGACTAGCGGGTTCAAGCGAGCAGTACTTC. It codes for CASSIMTGLAGSSEQYF.

This clone was detected once. The chain has TRBV5-8 and TRBJ1-5, with 7 bases identical to TRBD1. Looked up from germline, CDR1 is SGHTS and CDR2 is YDEGEE. The CDR3 runs to 14 residues. The junction had 9 bases not matched to a gene; V was cut back by 4 bases and J by 8 bases. The CDR3 here is CASSPTGFSEPQHF. The CDR3 DNA is TGTGCCAGCAGCCCGACAGGGTTCTCCGAGCCCCAGCATTTT.

This clone was observed a few times. The rearrangement joins TRBV6-1 to TRBJ1-5, with D possibly matching TRBD1 (6 bases). The V gene lost 1 base and the J gene lost 4 bases, with 14 bases spanning the gap. In germline, CDR1 is MNHNS, CDR2 SASEGT. The CDR3 runs 16 residues. The CDR3 nucleotides are TGTGCCAGCAGTGAAGTGGTCCGGACAGCAAATCAGCCCCAGCATTTT. It is translated as CASSEVVRTANQPQHF.

This clone has just a few counts. The J gene is TRBJ2-7, the V gene TRBV6-1, with a possible D match to TRBD2 (7 bases). V was clipped by 3 bases and J by 6 bases, with 18 bases between them. The CDR3 totals 15 residues. Germline V gene data show CDR1 as MNHNS and CDR2 as SASEGT. CDR3 in amino acids: CASSDFAGRGFEQYV. The CDR3 region has the DNA TGTGCCAGCAGTGATTTTGCAGGGAGGGGGTTCGAGCAGTACGTC.

The CDR3: CASSLVQGGTYEQYF. The CDR3 DNA reads as TGTGCCAGCAGTTTAGTACAGGGGGGGACCTACGAGCAGTACTTC. J is TRBJ2-7 and V is TRBV28, with D maybe TRBD1 (8 bases). Per germline, CDR1 MDHEN and CDR2 SYDVKM. This CDR3 is built from 15 residues. V lost 2 bases to trimming and J lost 2 bases, with 13 bases between them.

The J gene is TRBJ2-3, the V gene TRBV29-1; 7 bases are a match to TRBD2. Trimming at V came to 0 bases and at J to 2 bases, leaving 11 bases not matched to a gene. The CDR3 consists of 17 residues. In germline, CDR1 is SQVTM, CDR2 ANQGSEA. In DNA, the CDR3 is TGCAGCGTTGAAGATCTTCAGGGCGGGGGAGCCACAGATACGCAGTATTTT. Protein product: CSVEDLQGGGATDTQYF.

The rearrangement links TRBV19 to TRBJ2-5; a weak D match, TRBD2 (6 bases). CDR3 length: 15 amino acids. Germline V gene sequence: CDR1 LNHDA, CDR2 SQIVND (reference sequence). The ends were cut back, 5 bases at V and 2 bases at J, with 15 bases in the middle. Written as DNA, the CDR3 is TGTGCCAGTAGTCCCATGGGACTTTTACAAGAGACCCAGTACTTC. As protein: CASSPMGLLQETQYF.

CDR3 sequence (DNA): TGTGCCAGCAGCAAAACAGGGGGTCTGGATACCGGGGAGCTGTTTTTT. It specifies CASSKTGGLDTGELFF. The chain recombines TRBV7-9 with TRBJ2-2; 8 nucleotides align to TRBD1. With 5 bases clipped from V and 5 bases from J, the junction kept 10 bases outside the gene matches. Germline assignment: CDR1 SEHNR and CDR2 FQNEAQ (reference sequence). This CDR3 region has 16 residues. Based on the CDR3 plus reference TRBV7-9 and TRBJ2-2, the full variable domain is DTGVSQNPRHKITKRGQNVTFRCDPISEHNRLYWYRQTLGQGPEFLTYFQNEAQLEKSRLLSDRFSAERPKGSFSTLEIQRTEQGDSAMYLCASSKTGGLDTGELFFGEGSRLTVL.